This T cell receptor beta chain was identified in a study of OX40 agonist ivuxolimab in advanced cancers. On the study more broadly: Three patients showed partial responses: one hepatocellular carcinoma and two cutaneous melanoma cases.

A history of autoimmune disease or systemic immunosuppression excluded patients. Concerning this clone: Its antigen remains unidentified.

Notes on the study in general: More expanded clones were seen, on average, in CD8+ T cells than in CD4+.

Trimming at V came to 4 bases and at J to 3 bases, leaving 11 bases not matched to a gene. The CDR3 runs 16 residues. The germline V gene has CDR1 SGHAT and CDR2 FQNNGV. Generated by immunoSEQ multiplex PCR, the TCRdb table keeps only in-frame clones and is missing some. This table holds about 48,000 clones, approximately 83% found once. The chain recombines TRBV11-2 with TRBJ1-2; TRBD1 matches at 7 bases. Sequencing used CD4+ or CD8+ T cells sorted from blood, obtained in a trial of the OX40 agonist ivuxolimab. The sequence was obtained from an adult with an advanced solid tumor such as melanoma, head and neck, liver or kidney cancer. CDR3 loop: CASSSVGRGQDYGYTF. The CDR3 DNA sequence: TGTGCCAGCAGCTCCGTGGGGAGGGGGCAAGACTATGGCTACACCTTC. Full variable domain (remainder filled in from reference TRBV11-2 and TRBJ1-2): EAGVAQSPRYKIIEKRQSVAFWCNPISGHATLYWYQQILGQGPKLLIQFQNNGVVDDSQLPKDRFSAERLKGVDSTLKIQPAKLEDSAVYLCASSSVGRGQDYGYTFGSGTRLTVV.